This TCR beta chain was sequenced for a study of T cell changes during pregnancy in multiple sclerosis. This clone was recorded only once. The CDR3 spans 11 residues. CDR1 MGHDK and CDR2 SYGVNS come from the germline V gene. The ends were cut back, 5 bases at V and 7 bases at J, with 6 bases in the middle. Sequencing used immunoSEQ multiplex PCR; TCRdb keeps in-frame clones, though not all of them. The data hold about 62,000 clones, with roughly nine tenths observed a single time. The gene calls are TRBV25-1 and TRBJ2-1; D is unresolved. Sequences were derived from peripheral blood, sampled in the first trimester of pregnancy. This TCR derives from a female donor with multiple sclerosis, enrolled in a pregnancy study. CDR3: CASSIGNEQFF. Written as DNA, the CDR3 is TGTGCCAGCAGTATCGGGAATGAGCAGTTCTTC.